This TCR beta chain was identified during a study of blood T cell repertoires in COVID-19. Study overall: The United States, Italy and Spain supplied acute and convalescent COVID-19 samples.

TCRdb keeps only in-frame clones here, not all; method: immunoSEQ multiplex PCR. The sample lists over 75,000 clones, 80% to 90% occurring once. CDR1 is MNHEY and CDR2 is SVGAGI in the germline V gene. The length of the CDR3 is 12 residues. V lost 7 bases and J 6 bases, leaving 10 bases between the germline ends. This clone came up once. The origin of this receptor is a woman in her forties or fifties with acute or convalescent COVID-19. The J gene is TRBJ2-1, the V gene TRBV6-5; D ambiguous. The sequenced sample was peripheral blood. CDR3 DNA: TGTGCCAGCATCGAGCCCGCCAATGAGCAGTTCTTC. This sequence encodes CASIEPANEQFF.